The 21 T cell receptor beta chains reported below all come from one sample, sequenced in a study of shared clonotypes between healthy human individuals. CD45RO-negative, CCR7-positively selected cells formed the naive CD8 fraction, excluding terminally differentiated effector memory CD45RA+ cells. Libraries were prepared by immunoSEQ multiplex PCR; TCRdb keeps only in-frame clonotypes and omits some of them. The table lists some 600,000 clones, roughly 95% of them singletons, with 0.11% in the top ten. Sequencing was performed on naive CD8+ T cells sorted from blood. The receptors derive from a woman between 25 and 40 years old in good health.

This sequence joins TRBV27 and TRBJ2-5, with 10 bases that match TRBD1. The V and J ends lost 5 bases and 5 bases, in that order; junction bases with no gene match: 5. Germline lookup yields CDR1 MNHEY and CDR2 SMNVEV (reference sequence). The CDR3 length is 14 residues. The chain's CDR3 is CASSILGQGETQYF. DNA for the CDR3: TGTGCCAGCAGTATCCTGGGACAGGGGGAGACCCAGTACTTC.

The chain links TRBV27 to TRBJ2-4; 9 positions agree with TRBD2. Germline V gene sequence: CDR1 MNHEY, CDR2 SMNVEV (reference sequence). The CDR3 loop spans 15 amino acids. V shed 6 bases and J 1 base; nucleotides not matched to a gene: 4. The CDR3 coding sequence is TGTGCCAGCAGCGTAGCGGGAGACGCCAAAAACATTCAGTACTTC. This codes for CASSVAGDAKNIQYF.

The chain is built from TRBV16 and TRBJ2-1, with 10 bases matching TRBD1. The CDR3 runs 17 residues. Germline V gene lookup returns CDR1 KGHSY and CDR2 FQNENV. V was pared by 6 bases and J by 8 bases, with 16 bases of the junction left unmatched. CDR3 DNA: TGTGCCAGCAGTGATACCTTGGGGACAGGGGTTCGGGATGAGCAGTTCTTC. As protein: CASSDTLGTGVRDEQFF.

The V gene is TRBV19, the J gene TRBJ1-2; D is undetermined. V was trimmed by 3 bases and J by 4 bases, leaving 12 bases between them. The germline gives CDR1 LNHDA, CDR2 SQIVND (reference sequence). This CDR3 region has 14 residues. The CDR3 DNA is TGTGCCAGTAGTATTCCGGCCAGCATCTATGGCTACACCTTC. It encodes CASSIPASIYGYTF.

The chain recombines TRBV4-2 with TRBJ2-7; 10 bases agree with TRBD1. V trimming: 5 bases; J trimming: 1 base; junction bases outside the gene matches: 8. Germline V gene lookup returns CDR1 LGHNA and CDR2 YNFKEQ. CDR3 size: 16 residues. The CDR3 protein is CASSLGTGATSYEQYF. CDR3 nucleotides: TGTGCCAGCAGCTTGGGGACAGGGGCGACTTCCTACGAGCAGTACTTC.

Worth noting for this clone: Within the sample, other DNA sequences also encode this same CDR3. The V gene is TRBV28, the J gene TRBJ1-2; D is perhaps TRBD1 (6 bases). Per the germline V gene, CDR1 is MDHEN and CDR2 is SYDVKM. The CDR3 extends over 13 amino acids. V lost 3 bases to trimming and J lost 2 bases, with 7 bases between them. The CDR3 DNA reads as TGTGCCAGCAGTTTGGACAGCAACTATGGCTACACCTTC. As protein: CASSLDSNYGYTF.

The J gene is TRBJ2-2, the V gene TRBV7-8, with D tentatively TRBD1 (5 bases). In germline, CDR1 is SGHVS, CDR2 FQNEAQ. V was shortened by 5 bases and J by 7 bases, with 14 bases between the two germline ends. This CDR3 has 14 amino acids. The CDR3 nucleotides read TGTGCCAGCAGCATTGACAGATCCGACGGGGAGCTGTTTTTT. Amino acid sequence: CASSIDRSDGELFF.

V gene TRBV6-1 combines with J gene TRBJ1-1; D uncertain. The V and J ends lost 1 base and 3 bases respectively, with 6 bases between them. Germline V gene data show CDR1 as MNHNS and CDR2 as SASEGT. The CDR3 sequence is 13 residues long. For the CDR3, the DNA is TGTGCCAGCAGTGAAGAGAGGCACACTGAAGCTTTCTTT. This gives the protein CASSEERHTEAFF.

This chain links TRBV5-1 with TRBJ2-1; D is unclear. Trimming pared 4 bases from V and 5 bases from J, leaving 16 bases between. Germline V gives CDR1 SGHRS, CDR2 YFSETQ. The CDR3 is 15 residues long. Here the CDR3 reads CASSPGRVVDNEQFF. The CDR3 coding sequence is TGCGCCAGCAGCCCGGGTAGGGTTGTCGACAATGAGCAGTTCTTC. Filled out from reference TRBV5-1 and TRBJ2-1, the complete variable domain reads KAGVTQTPRYLIKTRGQQVTLSCSPISGHRSVSWYQQTPGQGLQFLFEYFSETQRNKGNFPGRFSGRQFSNSRSEMNVSTLELGDSALYLCASSPGRVVDNEQFFGPGTRLTVL.

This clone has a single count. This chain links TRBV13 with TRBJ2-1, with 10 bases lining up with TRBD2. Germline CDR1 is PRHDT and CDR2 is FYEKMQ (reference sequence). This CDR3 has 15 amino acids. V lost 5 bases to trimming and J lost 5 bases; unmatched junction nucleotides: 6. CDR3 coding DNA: TGTGCCAGCAGCCCCCGGACTAGCGGTAACAATGAGCAGTTCTTC. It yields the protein CASSPRTSGNNEQFF.

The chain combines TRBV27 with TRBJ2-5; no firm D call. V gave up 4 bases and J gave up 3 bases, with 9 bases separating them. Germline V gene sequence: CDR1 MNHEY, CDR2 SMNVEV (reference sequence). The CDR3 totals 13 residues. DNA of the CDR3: TGTGCCAGCAGTTCCCACTACGAAGAGACCCAGTACTTC. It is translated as CASSSHYEETQYF.

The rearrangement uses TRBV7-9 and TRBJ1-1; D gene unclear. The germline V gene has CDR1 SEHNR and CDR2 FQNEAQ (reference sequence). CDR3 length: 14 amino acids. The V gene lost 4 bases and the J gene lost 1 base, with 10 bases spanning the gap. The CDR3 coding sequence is TGTGCCAGCAGCTGGGGAGAGAGGAACACTGAAGCTTTCTTT. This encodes CASSWGERNTEAFF.

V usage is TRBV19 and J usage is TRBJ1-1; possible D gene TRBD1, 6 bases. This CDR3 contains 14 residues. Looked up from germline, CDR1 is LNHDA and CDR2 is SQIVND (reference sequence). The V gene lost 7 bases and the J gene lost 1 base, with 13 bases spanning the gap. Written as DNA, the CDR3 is TGTGCCAGTACCTTCGGACAGAAGAACACTGAAGCTTTCTTT. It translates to CASTFGQKNTEAFF. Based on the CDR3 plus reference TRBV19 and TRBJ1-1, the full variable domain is DGGITQSPKYLFRKEGQNVTLSCEQNLNHDAMYWYRQDPGQGLRLIYYSQIVNDFQKGDIAEGYSVSREKKESFPLTVTSAQKNPTAFYLCASTFGQKNTEAFFGQGTRLTVV.

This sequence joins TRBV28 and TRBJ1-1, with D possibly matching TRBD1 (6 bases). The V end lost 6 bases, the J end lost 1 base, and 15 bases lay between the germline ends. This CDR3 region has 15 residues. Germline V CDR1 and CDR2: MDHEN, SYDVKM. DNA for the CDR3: TGTGCCAGCAGCCCTGAAGGGGGGTGGAACACTGAAGCTTTCTTT. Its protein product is CASSPEGGWNTEAFF.

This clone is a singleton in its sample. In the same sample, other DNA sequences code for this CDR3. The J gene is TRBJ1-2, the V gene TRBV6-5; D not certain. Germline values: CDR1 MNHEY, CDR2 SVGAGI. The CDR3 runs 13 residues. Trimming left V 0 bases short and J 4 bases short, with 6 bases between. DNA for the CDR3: TGTGCCAGCAGTTACTCCCCCTCCTATGGCTACACCTTC. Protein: CASSYSPSYGYTF.

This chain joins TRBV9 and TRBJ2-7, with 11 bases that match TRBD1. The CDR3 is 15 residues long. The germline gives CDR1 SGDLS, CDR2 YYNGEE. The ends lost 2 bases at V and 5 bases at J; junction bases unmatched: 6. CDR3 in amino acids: CASSVSGTGGHEQYF. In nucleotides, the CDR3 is TGTGCCAGCAGCGTCTCCGGGACAGGGGGACACGAGCAGTACTTC.

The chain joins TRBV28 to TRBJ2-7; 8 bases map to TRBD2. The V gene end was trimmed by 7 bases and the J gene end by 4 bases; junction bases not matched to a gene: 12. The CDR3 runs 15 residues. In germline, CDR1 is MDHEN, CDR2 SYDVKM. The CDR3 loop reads CASTPLGSGKYEQYF. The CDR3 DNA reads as TGTGCCAGCACCCCCCTGGGTAGCGGGAAATACGAGCAGTACTTC.

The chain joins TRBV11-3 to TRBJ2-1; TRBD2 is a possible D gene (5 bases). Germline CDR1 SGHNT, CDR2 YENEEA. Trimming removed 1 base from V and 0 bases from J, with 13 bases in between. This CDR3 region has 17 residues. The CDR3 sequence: CASSLGRGGSSYNEQFF. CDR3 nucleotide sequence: TGTGCCAGCAGCTTAGGTCGCGGTGGGAGCTCCTACAATGAGCAGTTCTTC.

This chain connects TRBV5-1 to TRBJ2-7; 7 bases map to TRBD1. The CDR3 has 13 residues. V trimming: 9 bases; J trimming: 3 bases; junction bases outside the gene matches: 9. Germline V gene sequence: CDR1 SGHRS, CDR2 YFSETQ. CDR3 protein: CANLRDRIYEQYF. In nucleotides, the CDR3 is TGCGCCAACTTACGGGACAGAATCTACGAGCAGTACTTC.

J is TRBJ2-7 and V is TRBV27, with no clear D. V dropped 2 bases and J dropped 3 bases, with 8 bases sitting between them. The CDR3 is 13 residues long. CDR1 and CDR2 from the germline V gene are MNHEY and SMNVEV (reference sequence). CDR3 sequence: CASSLVGRYEQYF. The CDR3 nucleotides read TGTGCCAGCAGTTTAGTTGGGCGCTACGAGCAGTACTTC.

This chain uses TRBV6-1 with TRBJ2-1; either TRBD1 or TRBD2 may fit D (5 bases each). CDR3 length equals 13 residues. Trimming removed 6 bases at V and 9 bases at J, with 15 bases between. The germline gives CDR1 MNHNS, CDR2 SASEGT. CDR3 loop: CASSTGTRGEQFF. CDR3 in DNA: TGTGCCAGCAGCACCGGGACCCGGGGTGAGCAGTTCTTC.